Below, 10 T cell receptor beta chains from the same sample are listed, as sequenced in a study of CD4+ T cells in melanoma. TCRdb's copy holds only in-frame clones and misses some; the assay was immunoSEQ multiplex PCR. Of 18,000 or so clones in the sample, over 70% were seen once. The sequenced sample consisted of cells from a culture (not recorded whether cultured in vitro). All receptors derive from a human donor with melanoma.

V usage is TRBV6-5 and J usage is TRBJ2-5; D is uncertain. Germline CDR1 reads MNHEY; CDR2 reads SVGAGI. The CDR3 has 14 residues. Trimming cost V 6 bases and J 1 base, with 12 bases left between them. The CDR3 DNA sequence: TGTGCCAGCAGCGACGCCCCTGTCCAAGAGACCCAGTACTTC. Residues: CASSDAPVQETQYF.

The chain couples TRBV7-3 to TRBJ2-2, with a possible D match to TRBD1 (6 bases). Per germline, CDR1 SGHTA and CDR2 FQGTGA. There are 15 residues in the CDR3. V lost 2 bases and J 5 bases, leaving 12 bases between the germline ends. The CDR3 sequence is CASSLDGQSTGELFF. The CDR3 coding sequence is TGTGCCAGCAGCTTAGACGGACAGTCGACCGGGGAGCTGTTTTTT.

The CDR3 reads CSVGRYGKTGAFF. In DNA form, the CDR3 reads TGCAGCGTTGGGAGGTATGGAAAAACGGGGGCTTTCTTT. V and J are TRBV29-1 and TRBJ1-1; D not resolved. Trimming removed 4 bases at V and 11 bases at J, with 20 bases between. Germline CDR1 reads SQVTM; CDR2 reads ANQGSEA. This CDR3 is 13 amino acids long.

This chain links TRBV19 with TRBJ2-7, with TRBD1 as a possible D gene (6 bases). CDR3 length: 12 residues. Trimming removed 8 bases at V and 2 bases at J, with 10 bases between. The germline V gene has CDR1 LNHDA and CDR2 SQIVND (reference sequence). The chain's CDR3 is CASSGQTYEQYF. The CDR3 DNA follows: TGTGCCAGTTCCGGACAGACCTACGAGCAGTACTTC.

The chain recombines TRBV5-1 with TRBJ2-3; D not resolved. The germline V gene encodes CDR1 SGHRS and CDR2 YFSETQ. This CDR3 has 15 amino acids. The V gene lost 0 bases and the J gene lost 0 bases, with 8 bases spanning the gap. This CDR3 is CASSLEGTSTDTQYF. As DNA, the CDR3 is TGCGCCAGCAGCTTGGAGGGAACTAGCACAGATACGCAGTATTTT.

This clone was counted once. The J gene is TRBJ2-1, the V gene TRBV5-1; 8 bases match TRBD1. This CDR3 has 16 residues. Germline trimming cut 0 bases from V and 9 bases from J; bases unmatched to any gene: 11. Germline loops: CDR1 SGHRS, CDR2 YFSETQ. In DNA, the CDR3 is TGCGCCAGCAGCTTGGAGATTGTCGGACAGGGCAGTGAGCAGTTCTTC. It codes for CASSLEIVGQGSEQFF.

This rearrangement joins TRBV5-8 to TRBJ1-1; 7 nucleotides match TRBD1. Germline V gene lookup returns CDR1 SGHTS and CDR2 YDEGEE. V lost 4 bases to trimming and J lost 3 bases; unmatched junction nucleotides: 18. The CDR3 is 18 amino acids. The CDR3 sequence: CASSGRDSYFRVDTEAFF. The CDR3 DNA reads as TGTGCCAGCAGCGGAAGGGACAGCTACTTTCGGGTGGACACTGAAGCTTTCTTT. Full variable domain (remainder filled in from reference TRBV5-8 and TRBJ1-1): EAGVTQSPTHLIKTRGQQATLRCSPISGHTSVYWYQQALGLGLQFLLWYDEGEERNRGNFPPRFSGRQFPNYSSELNVNALELEDSALYLCASSGRDSYFRVDTEAFFGQGTRLTVV.

V usage is TRBV27 and J usage is TRBJ1-4; 7 bases are a match to TRBD1. Unmatched junction bases numbered 16, after V lost 4 bases and J lost 8 bases. CDR3 length: 17 amino acids. Germline V lookup: CDR1 MNHEY, CDR2 SMNVEV (reference sequence). The CDR3 here is CASSSELRGGAREKLFF. The CDR3 coding sequence is TGTGCCAGCAGTTCCGAGTTACGAGGGGGCGCACGGGAAAAACTGTTTTTT.

V usage is TRBV27 and J usage is TRBJ1-6, with D uncertain. The CDR3 has 15 residues. Germline assignment: CDR1 MNHEY and CDR2 SMNVEV (reference sequence). V was trimmed by 7 bases and J by 6 bases, leaving 16 bases between them. DNA for the CDR3: TGTGCCAGCACCCTAGTTTACCAAATTAATTCACCCCTCCACTTT. Encoded protein: CASTLVYQINSPLHF.

The chain recombines TRBV5-1 with TRBJ2-5; D gene unclear. The CDR3 sequence is 11 residues long. Trimming took 4 bases from V and 1 from J, leaving 2 bases between them. Germline assignment: CDR1 SGHRS and CDR2 YFSETQ. CDR3 residues: CASSLQETQYF. The CDR3 coding sequence is TGCGCCAGCAGCCTCCAAGAGACCCAGTACTTC.